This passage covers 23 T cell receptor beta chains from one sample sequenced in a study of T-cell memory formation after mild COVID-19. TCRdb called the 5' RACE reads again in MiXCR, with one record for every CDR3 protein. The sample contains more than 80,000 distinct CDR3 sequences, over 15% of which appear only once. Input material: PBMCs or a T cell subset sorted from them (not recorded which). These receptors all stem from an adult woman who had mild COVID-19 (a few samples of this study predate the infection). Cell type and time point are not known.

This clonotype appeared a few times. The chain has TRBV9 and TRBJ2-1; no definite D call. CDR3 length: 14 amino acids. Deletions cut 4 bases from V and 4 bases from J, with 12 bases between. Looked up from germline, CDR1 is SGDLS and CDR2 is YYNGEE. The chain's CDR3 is CASSSWTEYNEQFF. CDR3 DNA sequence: TGTGCCAGCAGCTCCTGGACGGAATACAATGAGCAGTTCTTC.

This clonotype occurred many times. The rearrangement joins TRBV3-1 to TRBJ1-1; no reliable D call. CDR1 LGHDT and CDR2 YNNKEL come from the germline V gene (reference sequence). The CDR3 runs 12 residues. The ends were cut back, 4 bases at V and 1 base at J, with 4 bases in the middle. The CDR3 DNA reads TGTGCCAGCAGCCCCGGGAACACTGAAGCTTTCTTT. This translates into CASSPGNTEAFF.

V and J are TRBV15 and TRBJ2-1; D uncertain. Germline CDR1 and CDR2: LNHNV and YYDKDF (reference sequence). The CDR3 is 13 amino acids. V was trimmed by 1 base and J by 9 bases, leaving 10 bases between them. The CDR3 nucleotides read TGTGCCACCAGCAGAGTCCCCCTCGGTGAGCAGTTCTTC. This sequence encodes CATSRVPLGEQFF. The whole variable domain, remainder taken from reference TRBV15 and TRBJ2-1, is DAMVIQNPRYQVTQFGKPVTLSCSQTLNHNVMYWYQQKSSQAPKLLFHYYDKDFNNEADTPDNFQSRRPNTSFCFLDIRSPGLGDTAMYLCATSRVPLGEQFFGPGTRLTVL.

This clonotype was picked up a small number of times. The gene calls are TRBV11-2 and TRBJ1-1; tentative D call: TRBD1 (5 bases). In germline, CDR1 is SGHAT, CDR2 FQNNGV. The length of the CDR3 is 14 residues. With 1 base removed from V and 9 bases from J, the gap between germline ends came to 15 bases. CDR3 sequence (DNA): TGTGCCAGCAGCTTAGGAGGGACCGCCTTTAAAGCTTTCTTT. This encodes CASSLGGTAFKAFF.

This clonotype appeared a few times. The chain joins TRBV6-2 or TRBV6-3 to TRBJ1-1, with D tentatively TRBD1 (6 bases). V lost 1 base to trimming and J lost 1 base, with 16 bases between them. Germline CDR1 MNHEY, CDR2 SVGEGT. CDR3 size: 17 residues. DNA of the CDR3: TGTGCCAGCAGTTACTTGAGTTTGGGACACTGGAACACTGAAGCTTTCTTT. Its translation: CASSYLSLGHWNTEAFF.

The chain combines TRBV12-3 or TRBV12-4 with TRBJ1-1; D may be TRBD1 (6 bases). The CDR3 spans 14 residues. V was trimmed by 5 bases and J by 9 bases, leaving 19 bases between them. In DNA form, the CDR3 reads TGTGCCAGCAGTCCTTCCCCGGGACAAGTGAAAGCTTTCTTT. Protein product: CASSPSPGQVKAFF.

The CDR3 loop is CASSYSGRDYEQYF. The DNA of the CDR3 is TGTGCCAGCAGTTACTCCGGGCGAGACTACGAGCAGTACTTC. This chain links TRBV6-5 with TRBJ2-7; D unclear. CDR1 is MNHEY, CDR2 SVGAGI, per germline. This CDR3 region has 14 residues. V lost 0 bases to trimming and J lost 3 bases, with 9 bases between them.

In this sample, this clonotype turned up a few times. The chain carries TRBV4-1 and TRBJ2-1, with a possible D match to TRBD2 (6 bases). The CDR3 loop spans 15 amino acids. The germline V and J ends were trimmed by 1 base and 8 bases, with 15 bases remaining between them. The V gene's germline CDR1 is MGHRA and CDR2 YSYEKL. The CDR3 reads CASSQGPLAAYEQFF. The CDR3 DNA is TGCGCCAGCAGCCAAGGCCCCTTAGCGGCATATGAGCAGTTCTTC.

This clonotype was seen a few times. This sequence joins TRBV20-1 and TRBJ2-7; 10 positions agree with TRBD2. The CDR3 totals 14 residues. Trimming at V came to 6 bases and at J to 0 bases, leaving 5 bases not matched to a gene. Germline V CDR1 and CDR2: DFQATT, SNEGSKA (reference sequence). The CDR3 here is CSARTSGFSYEQYF. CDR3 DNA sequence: TGCAGTGCCCGGACTAGCGGCTTCTCCTACGAGCAGTACTTC.

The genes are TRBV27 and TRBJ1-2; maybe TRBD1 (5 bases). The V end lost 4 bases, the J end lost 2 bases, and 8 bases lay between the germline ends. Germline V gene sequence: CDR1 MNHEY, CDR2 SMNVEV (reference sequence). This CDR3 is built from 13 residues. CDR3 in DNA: TGTGCCAGCAGTTGGGGCAGGAACTATGGCTACACCTTC. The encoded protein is CASSWGRNYGYTF.

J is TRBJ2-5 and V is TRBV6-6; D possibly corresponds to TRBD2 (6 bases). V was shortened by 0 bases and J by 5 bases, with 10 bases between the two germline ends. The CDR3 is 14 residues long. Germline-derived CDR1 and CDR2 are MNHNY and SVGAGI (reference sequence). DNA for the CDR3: TGTGCCAGCAGTTACTCGACTGGGGGGGAGACCCAGTACTTC. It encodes CASSYSTGGETQYF.

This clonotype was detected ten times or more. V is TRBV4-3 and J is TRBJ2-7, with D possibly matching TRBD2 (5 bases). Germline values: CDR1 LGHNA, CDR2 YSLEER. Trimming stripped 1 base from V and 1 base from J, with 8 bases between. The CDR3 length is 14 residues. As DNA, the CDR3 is TGCGCCAGCAGCCAAGGGGAGACGTCCTACGAGCAGTACTTC. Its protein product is CASSQGETSYEQYF.

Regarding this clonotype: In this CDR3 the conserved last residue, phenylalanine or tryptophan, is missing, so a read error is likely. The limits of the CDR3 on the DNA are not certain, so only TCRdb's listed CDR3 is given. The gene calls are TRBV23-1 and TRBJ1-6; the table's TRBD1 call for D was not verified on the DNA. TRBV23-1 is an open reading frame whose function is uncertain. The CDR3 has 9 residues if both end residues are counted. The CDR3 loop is CASSQSTPH.

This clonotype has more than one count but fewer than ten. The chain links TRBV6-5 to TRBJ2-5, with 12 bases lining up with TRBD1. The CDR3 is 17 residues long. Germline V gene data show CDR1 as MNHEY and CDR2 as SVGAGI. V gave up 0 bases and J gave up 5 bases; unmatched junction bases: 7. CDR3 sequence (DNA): TGTGCCAGCAGTTACTCGATGGGACAGGGGGCGTCGGAGACCCAGTACTTC. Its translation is CASSYSMGQGASETQYF.

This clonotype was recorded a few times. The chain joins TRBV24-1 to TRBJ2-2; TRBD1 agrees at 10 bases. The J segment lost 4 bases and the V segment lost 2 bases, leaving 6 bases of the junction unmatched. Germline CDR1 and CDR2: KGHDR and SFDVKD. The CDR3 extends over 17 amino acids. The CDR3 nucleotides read TGTGCCACCAGTGATTGGGGACAGGGGATAGGCACCGGGGAGCTGTTTTTT. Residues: CATSDWGQGIGTGELFF.

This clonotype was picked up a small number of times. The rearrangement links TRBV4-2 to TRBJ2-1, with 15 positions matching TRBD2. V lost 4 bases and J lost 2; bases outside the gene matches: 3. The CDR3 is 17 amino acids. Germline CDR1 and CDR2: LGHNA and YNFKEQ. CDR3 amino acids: CASSPGLAGGTYNEQFF. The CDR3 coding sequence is TGTGCCAGCAGCCCCGGACTAGCGGGAGGGACCTACAATGAGCAGTTCTTC.

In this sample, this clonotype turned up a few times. The CDR3 protein is CATSAGQGSTGELFF. CDR3 sequence (DNA): TGTGCCACCAGTGCAGGGCAGGGGAGCACCGGGGAGCTGTTTTTT. The rearrangement joins TRBV24-1 to TRBJ2-2; the D gene is possibly TRBD1 (6 bases). The V end lost 5 bases, the J end lost 4 bases, and 13 bases lay between the germline ends. The CDR3 consists of 15 residues. Germline V CDR1 and CDR2: KGHDR, SFDVKD.

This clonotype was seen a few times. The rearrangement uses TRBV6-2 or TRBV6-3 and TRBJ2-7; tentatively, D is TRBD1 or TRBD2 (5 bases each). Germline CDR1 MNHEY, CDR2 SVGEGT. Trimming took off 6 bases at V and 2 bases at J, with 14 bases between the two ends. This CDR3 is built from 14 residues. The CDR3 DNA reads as TGTGCCAGCAGACCACGGGACGCCACCTACGAGCAGTACTTC. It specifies CASRPRDATYEQYF.

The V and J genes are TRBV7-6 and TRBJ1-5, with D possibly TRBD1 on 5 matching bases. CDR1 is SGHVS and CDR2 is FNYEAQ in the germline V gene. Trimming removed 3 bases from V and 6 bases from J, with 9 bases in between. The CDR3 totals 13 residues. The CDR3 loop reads CASSLEQGQPQHF. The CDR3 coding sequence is TGTGCCAGCAGCTTGGAGCAGGGTCAGCCCCAGCATTTT.

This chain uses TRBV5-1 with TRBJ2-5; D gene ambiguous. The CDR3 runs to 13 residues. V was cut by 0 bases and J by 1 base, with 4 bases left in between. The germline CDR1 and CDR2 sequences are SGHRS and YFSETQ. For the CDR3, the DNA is TGCGCCAGCAGCTTGGACATCCAAGAGACCCAGTACTTC. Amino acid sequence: CASSLDIQETQYF.

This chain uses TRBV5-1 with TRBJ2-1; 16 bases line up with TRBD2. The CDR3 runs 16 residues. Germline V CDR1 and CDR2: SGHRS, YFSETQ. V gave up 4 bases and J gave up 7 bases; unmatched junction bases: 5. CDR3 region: CASSPGLAGGPNEQFF. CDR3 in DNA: TGCGCCAGCAGCCCGGGACTAGCGGGGGGGCCGAATGAGCAGTTCTTC.

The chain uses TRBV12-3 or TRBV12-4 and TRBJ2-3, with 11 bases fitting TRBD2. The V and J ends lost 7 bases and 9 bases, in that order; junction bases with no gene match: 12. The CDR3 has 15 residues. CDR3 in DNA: TGTGCCAGCACCCCTAGCGGGGGGTATACTTTGACGCAGTATTTT. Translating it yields CASTPSGGYTLTQYF.

The CDR3 region has the DNA TGTGCCAGCAGCCCCTCCCCGGGTAGCGGGGCCCATAGCTCCTACAATGAGCAGTTCTTC. Protein: CASSPSPGSGAHSSYNEQFF. V is TRBV7-9 and J is TRBJ2-1; 8 bases fit TRBD2. The CDR3 covers 20 residues. Germline CDR1 SEHNR, CDR2 FQNEAQ (reference sequence). V trimming: 5 bases; J trimming: 0 bases; junction bases outside the gene matches: 18.